Listed below are T cell receptor beta chains from one sample, sequenced in a study of regulatory T cells in long-lasting Graves disease. TCRdb used MiXCR to reprocess the multiplex PCR reads, holding one entry per CDR3 protein. The sample records some 600,000 distinct CDR3 sequences, more than 15% being singletons. The same sample was also used in a study of T cells in Graves' hyperthyroidism and ophthalmopathy.

The input for sequencing was peripheral blood mononuclear cells (PBMCs), taken at new diagnosis, from a patient treated with antithyroid drugs. These receptor sequences come from a man younger than 35 with Graves disease. The CDR3 runs from the conserved cysteine through the conserved F or W. A clone size is listed for some rows: how often the clone was seen (once, few, many), or a class if it is expanded.

NA	TRBV27	TRBJ2-7	CASSHRQAPYEQYF
NA	TRBV5-1	TRBJ1-5	CASSPDPGRPDQPQHF
few	TRBV9	TRBJ1-2	CASSVDGQDYGYTF
NA	TRBV10-3	TRBJ1-1	CAIRDRVKNTEAFF
many	TRBV12-5	TRBJ2-2	CASGLRQGGEPGELFF
many	TRBV28	TRBJ1-2	CASSPPSRGASYTF
few	TRBV30	TRBJ1-2	CAWSQTNRGSWTF
few	TRBV18	TRBJ1-5	CASSSGTGGSGSNQPQHF
NA	TRBV4-1	TRBJ1-2	CASSQDFSYGYTF
NA	TRBV20-1	TRBJ2-1	CSARTRDGVRNEQFF
many	TRBV12-3/TRBV12-4	TRBJ2-1	CASTPSTSGRINEQFF
NA	TRBV7-3	TRBJ2-3	CASSPSRAADTQYF
few	TRBV27	TRBJ2-7	CASSLGRSYEQHF
NA	TRBV12-3/TRBV12-4	TRBJ1-5	CASSFLWGDNQPQHF
NA	TRBV3-1	TRBJ1-2	CASSHEDRYGYTF
many	TRBV27	TRBJ2-3	CASIGSGTNTQYF
many	TRBV7-3	TRBJ2-1	CASSYGQNNEQFF
few	TRBV6-2/TRBV6-3	TRBJ1-2	CASTGENYGYTF
many	TRBV6-2/TRBV6-3	TRBJ2-3	CASSPVAGSTDTQYF
few	TRBV10-3	TRBJ2-7	CAISEQWALEAYEQYF
NA	TRBV10-3	TRBJ1-1	CAISDMGRRAFF
many	TRBV20-1	TRBJ1-1	CSAGTAEAFF
few	TRBV3-1	TRBJ2-2	CASSQPSTGSSTGELFF
NA	TRBV27	TRBJ2-3	CASSRKDRDTDTQYF
few	TRBV10-3	TRBJ1-3	CAISSEGSSGNTIYF
many	TRBV20-1	TRBJ2-1	CSASKGGTYNEQFF
many	TRBV18	TRBJ1-1	CASSSLRRGEGTEAFF
many	TRBV2	TRBJ2-5	CASGGKGLAGGETQYF
few	TRBV27	TRBJ1-6	CASSVAAGESPLHF
NA	TRBV27	TRBJ2-7	CASSMTGGGKYF
few	TRBV20-1	TRBJ1-1	CSANSPGGWTEAFF
many	TRBV5-1	TRBJ2-7	CASSSRTSRTYEQYF
NA	TRBV7-9	TRBJ2-4	CASSFDEQGPIQYF
few	TRBV3-1	TRBJ1-2	CASSQPLGTVNYGYTF
few	TRBV29-1	TRBJ1-5	CSVVIRGNQPQHF
few	TRBV13	TRBJ2-7	CASSRRDEQYF
few	TRBV12-3/TRBV12-4	TRBJ2-7	CASSPYLGVEQHF
many	TRBV5-1	TRBJ2-1	CASSFSTTGDNEQFF
many	TRBV13	TRBJ1-6	CASSSRQNHNSPLHF
few	TRBV20-1	TRBJ2-2	CSASATVPNTGELFF
few	TRBV20-1	TRBJ2-1	CSAPGTSGDNEQFF
few	TRBV27	TRBJ1-1	CASSFQGSSVKAFF
few	TRBV6-1	TRBJ1-2	CASRRLGSNYGYTF
many	TRBV5-1	TRBJ2-1	CASSLDGTSYNEQFF
NA	TRBV6-1	TRBJ2-6	CASSGYSGANVLTF
NA	TRBV20-1	TRBJ1-1	CSAKGRRNTEAFF
NA	TRBV7-3	TRBJ2-2	CASSYRDFNTGELFF
many	TRBV20-1	TRBJ2-7	CSARETSGRAGEQYF
few	TRBV29-1	TRBJ2-7	CSVAGQFYEQYF
NA	TRBV28	TRBJ2-7	CASSLLGTGVEQYF
few	TRBV10-2	TRBJ1-1	CASSDQKNTEAFF
many	TRBV2	TRBJ2-2	CASSVRLAGRNTGELFF
many	TRBV7-9	TRBJ2-7	CASSPQGQFSYEQYF